The 32 T cell receptor beta chains below all came from one sample that was sequenced in a study of cytomegalovirus exposure and HLA in healthy donors. With 60 Vbeta and 13 Jbeta primers, the PCR was carried out. The assay was immunoSEQ multiplex PCR, and TCRdb's table has in-frame clones only and misses some. The data show 250,000 to 350,000 clones, 86% seen once. Sequencing was done on a sample of PBMCs. All receptors come from a man aged 35-49 years in good health and CMV-seropositive.

The J gene is TRBJ1-4, the V gene TRBV4-1; 7 bases line up with TRBD1. CDR1 MGHRA and CDR2 YSYEKL come from the germline V gene. This CDR3 comprises 16 residues. V was clipped by 1 base and J by 2 bases; unmatched bases: 4. In nucleotides, the CDR3 is TGCGCCAGCAGCCAAGGTTTCAGGGGGACTAATGAAAAACTGTTTTTT. It is translated as CASSQGFRGTNEKLFF.

The chain links TRBV6-5 to TRBJ1-2, with D unresolved. Germline V gene sequence: CDR1 MNHEY, CDR2 SVGAGI. The CDR3 totals 13 residues. V was cut by 2 bases and J by 2 bases, with 6 bases left in between. The CDR3 protein is CASSYHTNYGYTF. DNA for the CDR3: TGTGCCAGCAGTTACCACACAAACTATGGCTACACCTTC.

V and J are TRBV6-4 and TRBJ2-1, with D tentatively TRBD1 (5 bases). The V end lost 3 bases, the J end lost 10 bases, and 13 bases lay between the germline ends. Germline V gene data show CDR1 as MRHNA and CDR2 as SNTAGT. This CDR3 is built from 13 residues. The CDR3 here is CASSEGATEEQFF. The CDR3 DNA is TGTGCCAGCAGTGAAGGGGCCACGGAGGAGCAGTTCTTC.

The chain employs TRBV9 and TRBJ2-5; possible D gene TRBD1, 6 bases. Germline V lookup: CDR1 SGDLS, CDR2 YYNGEE. There are 17 residues in the CDR3. Trimming left V 2 bases short and J 2 bases short, with 19 bases between. This chain's CDR3 is CASSVAGTRPGQETQYF. CDR3 bases: TGTGCCAGCAGCGTGGCCGGGACACGCCCCGGACAAGAGACCCAGTACTTC.

In regard to this clone: Other DNA sequences of this sample code for an identical CDR3. The genes are TRBV29-1 and TRBJ1-1, with 9 bases identical to TRBD1. Looked up from germline, CDR1 is SQVTM and CDR2 is ANQGSEA. The CDR3 totals 12 residues. Losses at the gene ends were 6 bases for V and 2 bases for J; bases not matched to a gene: 1. The CDR3 loop reads CSVGQGNTEAFF. The CDR3 nucleotides read TGCAGCGTGGGACAGGGAAACACTGAAGCTTTCTTT.

This chain connects TRBV16 to TRBJ1-2; D may be TRBD1 (5 bases). There are 15 residues in the CDR3. CDR1 and CDR2 (germline): KGHSY, FQNENV. The V gene lost 3 bases and the J gene lost 0 bases, with 11 bases spanning the gap. In DNA form, the CDR3 reads TGTGCCAGCAGCCAGACGACAGTCCCTAACTATGGCTACACCTTC. Protein: CASSQTTVPNYGYTF.

This rearrangement joins TRBV11-3 to TRBJ2-7, with TRBD2 matching 10 bases. Germline trimming cut 4 bases from V and 3 bases from J; bases unmatched to any gene: 6. There are 15 residues in the CDR3. Germline CDR1 reads SGHNT; CDR2 reads YENEEA. CDR3 amino acids: CASSSGASGGYEQYF. The CDR3 DNA follows: TGTGCCAGCAGCTCGGGAGCTAGCGGGGGCTACGAGCAGTACTTC.

Only a few counts were recorded for this clone. The chain carries TRBV7-2 and TRBJ1-1, with 7 nucleotides matching TRBD1. Germline CDR1 is SGHTA and CDR2 is FQGNSA. V shed 5 bases and J 10 bases; nucleotides not matched to a gene: 10. The CDR3 totals 13 residues. The CDR3 DNA follows: TGTGCCAGCAGCACTGCACAGGGGCGCGGAGCTTTCTTT. Its translation is CASSTAQGRGAFF. Full variable domain (rest looked up from reference TRBV7-2 and TRBJ1-1): GAGVSQSPSNKVTEKGKDVELRCDPISGHTALYWYRQSLGQGLEFLIYFQGNSAPDKSGLPSDRFSAERTGGSVSTLTIQRTQQEDSAVYLCASSTAQGRGAFFGQGTRLTVV.

V gene TRBV5-1 combines with J gene TRBJ1-2; TRBD1 matches 12 bases. The CDR3 covers 15 residues. CDR1 and CDR2 from the germline V gene are SGHRS and YFSETQ. V was clipped by 3 bases and J by 7 bases; unmatched bases: 7. In DNA, the CDR3 is TGCGCCAGCAGCTGGAGGGACAGGGGGCTATCTGGCTACACCTTC. It encodes CASSWRDRGLSGYTF.

J is TRBJ1-1 and V is TRBV6-5, with TRBD1 identical over 8 bases. This CDR3 is built from 16 residues. The germline V gene has CDR1 MNHEY and CDR2 SVGAGI. The junction had 14 bases not matched to a gene; V was cut back by 4 bases and J by 7 bases. The CDR3 DNA follows: TGTGCCAGCAGTTCTTCCATACAGACAGGGGATATTGAAGCTTTCTTT. Translating gives CASSSSIQTGDIEAFF.

This chain links TRBV9 with TRBJ2-1, with 8 bases matching TRBD2. Germline trimming cut 4 bases from V and 7 bases from J; bases unmatched to any gene: 13. Germline assignment: CDR1 SGDLS and CDR2 YYNGEE. The CDR3 length is 16 residues. The CDR3 loop reads CASSLSSGPTWNEQFF. The CDR3 nucleotides read TGTGCCAGCAGCCTGTCTAGCGGGCCCACGTGGAATGAGCAGTTCTTC. Using reference TRBV9 and TRBJ2-1 for the parts outside the CDR3, the full variable domain is DSGVTQTPKHLITATGQRVTLRCSPRSGDLSVYWYQQSLDQGLQFLIQYYNGEERAKGNILERFSAQQFPDLHSELNLSSLELGDSALYFCASSLSSGPTWNEQFFGPGTRLTVL.

DNA of the CDR3: TGTGCCAGCAGCCCGCGGACTAGCGGGAGCGAGCAGTACTTC. It yields the protein CASSPRTSGSEQYF. This chain uses TRBV9 with TRBJ2-7; 13 bases are shared with TRBD2. Germline values: CDR1 SGDLS, CDR2 YYNGEE. This CDR3 has 14 amino acids. The trim removed 4 bases at V and 6 bases at J, leaving 4 bases unmatched.

The rearrangement joins TRBV6-6 to TRBJ1-2, with 8 nucleotides matching TRBD1. Germline CDR1 and CDR2: MNHNY and SVGAGI (reference sequence). V was pared by 6 bases and J by 5 bases, with 11 bases of the junction left unmatched. This CDR3 spans 15 amino acids. The CDR3 DNA is TGTGCCAGCAGCTCCGGGACAGGAGGGGAGTATGGCTACACCTTC. It specifies CASSSGTGGEYGYTF.

The V and J genes are TRBV5-1 and TRBJ2-1; D is perhaps TRBD2 (6 bases). This CDR3 region has 13 residues. The V and J ends lost 0 bases and 9 bases respectively, with 10 bases between them. Germline values: CDR1 SGHRS, CDR2 YFSETQ. The CDR3 region is CASSLGDLREQFF. The CDR3 DNA is TGCGCCAGCAGCTTGGGGGACTTACGTGAGCAGTTCTTC. Filled out from reference TRBV5-1 and TRBJ2-1, the complete variable domain reads KAGVTQTPRYLIKTRGQQVTLSCSPISGHRSVSWYQQTPGQGLQFLFEYFSETQRNKGNFPGRFSGRQFSNSRSEMNVSTLELGDSALYLCASSLGDLREQFFGPGTRLTVL.

The chain carries TRBV27 and TRBJ2-5; D is unclear. Looked up from germline, CDR1 is MNHEY and CDR2 is SMNVEV (reference sequence). The CDR3 runs to 14 residues. With 2 bases removed from V and 5 bases from J, the gap between germline ends came to 12 bases. Here the CDR3 reads CASSLNVNRETQYF. CDR3 coding DNA: TGTGCCAGCAGTTTAAACGTAAACCGGGAGACCCAGTACTTC.

The V gene is TRBV5-1, the J gene TRBJ2-1, with a possible D match to TRBD1 (6 bases). V was pared by 5 bases and J by 5 bases, with 14 bases between. Germline CDR1 reads SGHRS; CDR2 reads YFSETQ. This CDR3 comprises 14 residues. In DNA form, the CDR3 reads TGCGCCAGCAGACCCGGGACATTCGACAATGAGCAGTTCTTC. Translating it yields CASRPGTFDNEQFF. Supplemented by reference TRBV5-1 and TRBJ2-1, the full variable domain reads KAGVTQTPRYLIKTRGQQVTLSCSPISGHRSVSWYQQTPGQGLQFLFEYFSETQRNKGNFPGRFSGRQFSNSRSEMNVSTLELGDSALYLCASRPGTFDNEQFFGPGTRLTVL.

V and J are TRBV6-4 and TRBJ1-2, with a weak D call TRBD1 (6 bases). Per the germline V gene, CDR1 is MRHNA and CDR2 is SNTAGT. The V gene lost 4 bases and the J gene lost 2 bases, with 8 bases spanning the gap. This CDR3 is 13 amino acids long. CDR3 sequence reads: CASSVGQNYGYTF. The DNA for the CDR3 is TGTGCCAGCAGTGTAGGACAGAACTATGGCTACACCTTC.

The chain uses TRBV9 and TRBJ2-7; no clear D. The germline CDR1 and CDR2 sequences are SGDLS and YYNGEE. Trimming removed 8 bases from V and 0 bases from J, with 15 bases in between. The CDR3 has 14 amino acids. The CDR3 bases are TGTGCCAGTCCCCGACACCGTAACTCCTACGAGCAGTACTTC. Translating it yields CASPRHRNSYEQYF.

The chain joins TRBV7-8 to TRBJ2-7; TRBD1 agrees at 8 bases. J gave up 0 bases and V 3 bases, and 1 base lay outside the gene matches. Looked up from germline, CDR1 is SGHVS and CDR2 is FQNEAQ. This CDR3 region has 14 residues. The CDR3 DNA reads TGTGCCAGCAGCTTCGGACAGGGCTCCTACGAGCAGTACTTC. Translation gives CASSFGQGSYEQYF.

The genes are TRBV6-1 and TRBJ1-1; D is ambiguous. CDR3 length: 14 residues. With 1 base removed from V and 3 bases from J, the gap between germline ends came to 9 bases. Germline V CDR1 and CDR2: MNHNS, SASEGT. As DNA, the CDR3 is TGTGCCAGCAGTGAAGATGGGCAGGACACTGAAGCTTTCTTT. This gives the protein CASSEDGQDTEAFF.

This sequence joins TRBV7-9 and TRBJ2-3, with TRBD2 matching 10 bases. The trim removed 5 bases at V and 3 bases at J, leaving 8 bases unmatched. This CDR3 is built from 16 residues. Germline lookup yields CDR1 SEHNR and CDR2 FQNEAQ (reference sequence). The CDR3 reads CASSPPSGGRTDTQYF. The CDR3 region has the DNA TGTGCCAGCAGCCCCCCTAGCGGGGGAAGGACAGATACGCAGTATTTT.

The genes are TRBV2 and TRBJ2-1; TRBD2 agrees at 12 bases. Germline CDR1 and CDR2: SNHLY and FYNNEI. Trimming removed 4 bases from V and 6 bases from J; junction bases left unmatched: 4. The CDR3 is made up of 15 amino acids. As DNA, the CDR3 is TGTGCCAGCAGTGGACTAGCGGGAGTCATCAATGAGCAGTTCTTC. This translates into CASSGLAGVINEQFF.

The V gene is TRBV5-1, the J gene TRBJ2-1; D uncertain. The CDR3 runs 16 residues. From germline, CDR1 is SGHRS and CDR2 YFSETQ. Trimming removed 0 bases from V and 1 base from J, with 11 bases in between. The CDR3 here is CASSLGEASSYNEQFF. CDR3 DNA sequence: TGCGCCAGCAGCTTGGGCGAAGCCTCATCCTACAATGAGCAGTTCTTC.

The chain couples TRBV27 to TRBJ2-5, with TRBD1 matching 10 bases. The CDR3 sequence is 14 residues long. The germline gives CDR1 MNHEY, CDR2 SMNVEV (reference sequence). V lost 3 bases, J lost 4 bases, and 2 bases stayed unmatched. This CDR3 is CASSLTGGSETQYF. CDR3 DNA: TGTGCCAGCAGTTTGACAGGGGGCTCAGAGACCCAGTACTTC.

V and J are TRBV28 and TRBJ2-4; D possibly corresponds to TRBD1 (6 bases). V was trimmed by 6 bases and J by 0 bases, leaving 12 bases between them. CDR3 length: 15 residues. Germline CDR1 is MDHEN and CDR2 is SYDVKM. The CDR3 loop reads CASSRTVLAKNIQYF. The CDR3 bases are TGTGCCAGCAGCCGGACAGTTCTAGCCAAAAACATTCAGTACTTC.

DNA for the CDR3: TGTGCCAGCAGTTCCCACGGGGGGGCTCCCTACGAGCAGTACTTC. It is translated as CASSSHGGAPYEQYF. The rearrangement joins TRBV28 to TRBJ2-7; 8 bases are a match to TRBD2. This CDR3 has 15 residues. The V gene's germline CDR1 is MDHEN and CDR2 SYDVKM. V lost 4 bases to trimming and J lost 2 bases; unmatched junction nucleotides: 7.

This chain links TRBV5-1 with TRBJ1-2; 7 bases map to TRBD1. This CDR3 is built from 13 residues. The germline V gene has CDR1 SGHRS and CDR2 YFSETQ. After removal of 4 bases from V and 4 bases from J, the junction contained 4 bases not matched to a gene. The CDR3 loop reads CASSMTGLYGYTF. Written as DNA, the CDR3 is TGCGCCAGCAGCATGACAGGGCTCTATGGCTACACCTTC.

The CDR3 DNA sequence: TGTGCCAGTAGCCAGGTGGACACTGAAGCTTTCTTT. Translating gives CASSQVDTEAFF. The chain employs TRBV19 and TRBJ1-1, with D uncertain. This CDR3 comprises 12 residues. Germline lookup yields CDR1 LNHDA and CDR2 SQIVND (reference sequence). V lost 6 bases, J lost 3 bases, and 8 bases lay in between.

V gene TRBV11-2 combines with J gene TRBJ2-1; D unresolved. CDR1 is SGHAT and CDR2 is FQNNGV in the germline V gene. The V end lost 8 bases, the J end lost 5 bases, and 13 bases lay between the germline ends. CDR3 length: 13 amino acids. CDR3 nucleotides: TGTGCCAGCCGTTCCGGAGCTGACAATGAGCAGTTCTTC. This codes for CASRSGADNEQFF.

This chain uses TRBV4-2 with TRBJ2-5, with 9 bases aligning to TRBD1. This CDR3 is 13 amino acids long. The germline gives CDR1 LGHNA, CDR2 YNFKEQ. The J segment lost 4 bases and the V segment lost 10 bases, leaving 7 bases of the junction unmatched. The CDR3 bases are TGTGCCACTACGACAGGGGGTGCAGAGACCCAGTACTTC. Protein product: CATTTGGAETQYF.

The V gene is TRBV30, the J gene TRBJ1-6, with 8 bases identical to TRBD1. The germline V gene encodes CDR1 GTSNPN and CDR2 SVGIG (reference sequence). The CDR3 runs to 13 residues. Unmatched junction bases numbered 6, after V lost 5 bases and J lost 9 bases. The CDR3 here is CAWGWTGSSPLHF. As DNA, the CDR3 is TGTGCCTGGGGTTGGACAGGGTCTTCACCCCTCCACTTT. The complete variable domain, with remaining parts taken from reference TRBV30 and TRBJ1-6, reads SQTIHQWPATLVQPVGSPLSLECTVEGTSNPNLYWYRQAAGRGLQLLFYSVGIGQISSEVPQNLSASRPQDRQFILSSKKLLLSDSGFYLCAWGWTGSSPLHFGNGTRLTVT.

This chain joins TRBV4-1 and TRBJ2-7, with 10 positions matching TRBD1. CDR3 length: 15 amino acids. Germline-derived CDR1 and CDR2 are MGHRA and YSYEKL. Losses at the gene ends were 1 base for V and 4 bases for J; bases not matched to a gene: 4. In DNA, the CDR3 is TGCGCCAGCAGCCAAGCTGGGACAGGGGAATACGAGCAGTACTTC. Translation gives CASSQAGTGEYEQYF.